This T cell receptor (beta chain) was sequenced for a study of T cells after yellow fever vaccination. Study in general: When fractions had low cell numbers, they were prepared with SMART-Seq v4 Ultra Low Input. General observations from the study: Once the booster was given, most primary-vaccination clones reappeared, at just over 95% for CD4 and more than 85% for CD8. A small share of clonotypes appeared in both CD4 and CD8 compartments.

On this clonotype itself: Its antigen is still unknown.

A process of 5'RACE template switching, which added a universal primer site and UMIs, was used to make TCR cDNA. A single record per CDR3 protein comes from TCRdb applying MiXCR to the 5' RACE reads. The table includes around 610,000 distinct CDR3 sequences, approximately 13% detected once. The germline V gene has CDR1 KGHSH and CDR2 LQKENI. The CDR3 runs 13 residues. Trimming took 5 bases from V and 2 from J, leaving 9 bases between them. The V call is TRBV18, the J call TRBJ1-1; D is uncertain. This sample comprised PBMCs, obtained on the day of the yellow fever booster vaccination. This clonotype originated in a man between 25 and 39 years old who received the YFV17D yellow fever vaccine. DNA of the CDR3: TGTGCCAGCTCAACAACGAGAAACACTGAAGCTTTCTTT. Translating gives CASSTTRNTEAFF.